This T cell receptor (beta chain) emerged from a study of blood T cell repertoires in COVID-19. Study-wide background: From T cells, B-cell-depleted T cells, or PBMCs came the material, which was cDNA or gDNA.

Participants were placed into cohorts based on the clinical history they reported. Assay used: immunoSEQ multiplex PCR; TCRdb lists only in-frame clones, some missing. The sample records some 270,000 clones, under 95% being singletons. Sequenced material: PBMCs or T cells enriched from blood (not recorded which). This sequence was found in a man between 35 and 55 years old who had been exposed to COVID-19.

DNA for the CDR3: TGTGCCAGCAGTTATAGTTATCAGGGGAACACTGAAGCTTTCTTT. Translation: CASSYSYQGNTEAFF. This sequence joins TRBV6-5 and TRBJ1-1; possible D gene TRBD1, 5 bases. Trimming took 3 bases from V and 1 from J, leaving 12 bases between them. Per germline, CDR1 MNHEY and CDR2 SVGAGI. The CDR3 extends over 15 amino acids.